These T cell receptor beta chains were read from a single sample in a study of OX40 agonist ivuxolimab in advanced cancers. Produced via immunoSEQ multiplex PCR; TCRdb's table is partial and in-frame only. This table has about 29,000 clones, around 90% appearing once. Source: CD4+ or CD8+ T cells sorted from blood, taken in a trial of the OX40 agonist ivuxolimab. These TCRs come from an adult with an advanced solid tumor such as melanoma, head and neck, liver or kidney cancer. Each CDR3 is given with its conserved first and last residue. D genes are given only for firm matches. Size values are once, few and many counts, or a class for expanded clones, and some rows have none.

abundance | j_gene | d_gene | v_gene | CDR3aa | CDR3nt
. | TRBJ2-3 | TRBD2 | TRBV7-9 | CASSLVASGSPEQYF | TGTGCCAGCAGCTTAGTAGCTAGCGGCAGTCCGGAGCAGTATTTT
once | TRBJ2-1 | . | TRBV6-5 | CASSYGDPSYNEQFF | TGTGCCAGCAGTTACGGGGACCCCTCCTACAATGAGCAGTTCTTC
. | TRBJ2-7 | TRBD2 | TRBV5-1 | CASSELGTSGFYEQYF | TGCGCCAGCAGCGAACTCGGGACTAGCGGGTTCTACGAGCAGTACTTC
. | TRBJ2-7 | . | TRBV6-5 | CASSYTSGTVAYEQYF | TGTGCCAGCAGTTACACGTCGGGGACTGTAGCCTACGAGCAGTACTTC
. | TRBJ2-3 | TRBD2 | TRBV11-2 | CASSWRDYTDTQYF | TGTGCCAGCAGCTGGAGGGACTACACAGATACGCAGTATTTT
. | TRBJ2-3 | . | TRBV5-6 | CASSSWNEGYDF | TGTGCCAGCAGCTCGTGGAACGAGGGCTACGATTTT
. | TRBJ2-3 | . | TRBV5-1 | CASSLEGTGSTDTQYF | TGCGCCAGCAGCTTGGAAGGAACAGGGAGCACAGATACGCAGTATTTT
. | TRBJ1-6 | . | TRBV21-1 | CASRNVDSPLHF | TGTGCCAGCAGAAACGTGGATTCACCCCTCCACTTT
. | TRBJ2-5 | . | TRBV18 | CASSPPSTETQYF | TGTGCCAGCTCACCCCCCAGCACTGAGACCCAGTACTTC
. | TRBJ2-7 | TRBD1 | TRBV5-1 | CASSLAQGEIYEQYF | TGCGCCAGCAGCTTGGCCCAGGGGGAGATCTACGAGCAGTACTTC